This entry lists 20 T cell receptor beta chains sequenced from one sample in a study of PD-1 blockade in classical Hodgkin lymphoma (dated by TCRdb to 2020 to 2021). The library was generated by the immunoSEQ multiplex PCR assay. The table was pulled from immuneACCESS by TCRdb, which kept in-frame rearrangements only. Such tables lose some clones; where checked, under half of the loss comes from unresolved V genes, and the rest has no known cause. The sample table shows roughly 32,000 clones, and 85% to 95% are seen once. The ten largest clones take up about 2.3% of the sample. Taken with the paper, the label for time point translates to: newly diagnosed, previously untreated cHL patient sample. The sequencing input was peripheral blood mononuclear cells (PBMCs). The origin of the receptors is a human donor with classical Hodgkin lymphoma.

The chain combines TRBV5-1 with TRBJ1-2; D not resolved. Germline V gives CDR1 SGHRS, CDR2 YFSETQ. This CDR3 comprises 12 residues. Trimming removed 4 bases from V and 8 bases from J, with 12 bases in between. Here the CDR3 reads CASSLDDNGYTF. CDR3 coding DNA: TGCGCCAGCAGCCTGGACGACAACGGCTACACCTTC.

CDR3 residues: CASRARGSNTEAFF. As DNA, the CDR3 is TGTGCCAGCAGGGCCAGGGGATCAAACACTGAAGCTTTCTTT. The chain combines TRBV5-4 with TRBJ1-1; weak D call: TRBD1 (6 bases). Germline loops: CDR1 SGHNT, CDR2 YYREEE (reference sequence). CDR3 length: 14 residues. Trimming took 5 bases from V and 2 from J, leaving 13 bases between them.

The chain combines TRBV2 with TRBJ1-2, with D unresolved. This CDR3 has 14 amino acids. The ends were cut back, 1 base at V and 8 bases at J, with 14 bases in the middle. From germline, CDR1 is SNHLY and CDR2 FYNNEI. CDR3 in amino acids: CASSEVRRDRGYTF. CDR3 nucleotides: TGTGCCAGCAGTGAAGTACGGAGGGATCGGGGCTACACCTTC.

For the CDR3, the DNA is TGTGCCAGCAGGCGTACCGGGACAGAAAGCAATCAGCCCCAGCATTTT. Translating gives CASRRTGTESNQPQHF. V and J are TRBV28 and TRBJ1-5, with TRBD1 identical over 7 bases. This CDR3 is built from 16 residues. V lost 6 bases to trimming and J lost 1 base; unmatched junction nucleotides: 9. Germline V gene sequence: CDR1 MDHEN, CDR2 SYDVKM.

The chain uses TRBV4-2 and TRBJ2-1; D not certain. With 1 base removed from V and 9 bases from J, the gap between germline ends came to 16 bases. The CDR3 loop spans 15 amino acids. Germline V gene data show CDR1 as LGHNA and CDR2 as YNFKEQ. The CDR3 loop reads CASSQGGRAYSEQFF. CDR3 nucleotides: TGTGCCAGCAGCCAAGGGGGTCGGGCATATAGTGAGCAGTTCTTC.

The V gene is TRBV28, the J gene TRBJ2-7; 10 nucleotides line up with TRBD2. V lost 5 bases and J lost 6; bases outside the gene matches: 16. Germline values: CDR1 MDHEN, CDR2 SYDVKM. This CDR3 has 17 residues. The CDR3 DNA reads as TGTGCCAGCAGTCCCCTACTCCTAGCGGGAGAGTCTCGCGAGCAGTACTTC. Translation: CASSPLLLAGESREQYF.

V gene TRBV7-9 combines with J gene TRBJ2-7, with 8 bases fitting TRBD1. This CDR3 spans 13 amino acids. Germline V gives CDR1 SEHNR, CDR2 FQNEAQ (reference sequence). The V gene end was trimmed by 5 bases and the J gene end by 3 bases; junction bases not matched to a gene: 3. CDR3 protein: CASSPTGVYEQYF. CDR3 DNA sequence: TGTGCCAGCAGCCCGACAGGGGTCTACGAGCAGTACTTC.

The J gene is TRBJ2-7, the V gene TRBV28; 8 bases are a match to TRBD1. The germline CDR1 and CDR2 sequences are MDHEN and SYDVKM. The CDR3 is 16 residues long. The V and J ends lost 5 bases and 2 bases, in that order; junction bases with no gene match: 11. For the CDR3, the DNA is TGTGCCAGCAGTGAAATGACAGGGGCGAAAACCTACGAGCAGTACTTC. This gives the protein CASSEMTGAKTYEQYF.

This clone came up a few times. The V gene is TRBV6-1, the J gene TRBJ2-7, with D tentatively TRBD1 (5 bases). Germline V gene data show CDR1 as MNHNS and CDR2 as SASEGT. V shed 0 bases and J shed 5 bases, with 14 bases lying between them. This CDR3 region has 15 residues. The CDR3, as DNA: TGTGCCAGCAGTGAAGCCAGCCAGGGTGGGAACGAGCAGTACTTC. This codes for CASSEASQGGNEQYF.

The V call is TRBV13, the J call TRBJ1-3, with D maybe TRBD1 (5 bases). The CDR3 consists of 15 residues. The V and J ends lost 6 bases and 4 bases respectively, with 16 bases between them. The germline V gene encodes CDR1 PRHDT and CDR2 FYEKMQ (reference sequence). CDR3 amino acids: CASRVGGTKGNTIYF. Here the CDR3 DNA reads TGTGCCAGCAGGGTGGGGGGAACAAAGGGAAACACCATATATTTT.

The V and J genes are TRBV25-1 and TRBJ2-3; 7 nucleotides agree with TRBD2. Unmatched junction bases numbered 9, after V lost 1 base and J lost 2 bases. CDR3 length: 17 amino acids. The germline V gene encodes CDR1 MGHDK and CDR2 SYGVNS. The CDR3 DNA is TGTGCCAGCAGTGAATCGACTAGCCGGGGACTCACAGATACGCAGTATTTT. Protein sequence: CASSESTSRGLTDTQYF.

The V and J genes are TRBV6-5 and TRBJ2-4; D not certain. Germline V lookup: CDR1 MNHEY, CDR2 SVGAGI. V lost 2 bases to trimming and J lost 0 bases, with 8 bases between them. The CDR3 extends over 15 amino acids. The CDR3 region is CASSYGRLAKNIQYF. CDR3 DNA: TGTGCCAGCAGTTACGGGCGGCTAGCCAAAAACATTCAGTACTTC.

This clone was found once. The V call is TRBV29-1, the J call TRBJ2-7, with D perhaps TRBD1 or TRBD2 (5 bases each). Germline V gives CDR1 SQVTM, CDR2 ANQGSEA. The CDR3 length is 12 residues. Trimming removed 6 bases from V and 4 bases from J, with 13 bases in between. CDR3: CSVRDGRYEQYF. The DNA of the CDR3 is TGCAGCGTCCGGGACGGTCGTTACGAGCAGTACTTC.

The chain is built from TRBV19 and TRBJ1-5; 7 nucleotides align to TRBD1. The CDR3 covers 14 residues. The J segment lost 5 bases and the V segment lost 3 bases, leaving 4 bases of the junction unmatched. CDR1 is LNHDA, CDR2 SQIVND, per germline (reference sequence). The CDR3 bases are TGTGCCAGTAGTATGGGGACAGTAGATCAGCCCCAGCATTTT. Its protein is CASSMGTVDQPQHF.

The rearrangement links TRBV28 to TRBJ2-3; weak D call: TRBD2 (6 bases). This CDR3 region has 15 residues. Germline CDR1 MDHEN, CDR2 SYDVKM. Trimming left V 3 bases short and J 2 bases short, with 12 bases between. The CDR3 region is CASSFAGRNTDTQYF. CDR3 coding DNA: TGTGCCAGCAGTTTTGCGGGGAGGAACACAGATACGCAGTATTTT.

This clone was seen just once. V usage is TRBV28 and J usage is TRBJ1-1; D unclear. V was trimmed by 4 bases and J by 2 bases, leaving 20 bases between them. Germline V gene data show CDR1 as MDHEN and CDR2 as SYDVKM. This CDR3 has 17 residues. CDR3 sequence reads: CASSSRSPQELNTEAFF. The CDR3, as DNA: TGTGCCAGCAGTTCCAGATCCCCCCAAGAGCTTAACACTGAAGCTTTCTTT.

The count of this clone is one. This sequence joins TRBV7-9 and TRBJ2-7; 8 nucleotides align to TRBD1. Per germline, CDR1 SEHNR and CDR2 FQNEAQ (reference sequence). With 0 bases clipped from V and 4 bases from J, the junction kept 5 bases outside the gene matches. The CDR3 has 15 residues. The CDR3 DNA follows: TGTGCCAGCAGCTTAGCGCGGACAGGGTCTTACGAGCAGTACTTC. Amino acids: CASSLARTGSYEQYF.

CDR3 coding DNA: TGCGCCAGCAGCCAGCTCCGTGGTTTGGCCCTGAACACTGAAGCTTTCTTT. Protein sequence: CASSQLRGLALNTEAFF. The chain is built from TRBV4-1 and TRBJ1-1; D gene uncertain. The CDR3 covers 17 residues. The V gene's germline CDR1 is MGHRA and CDR2 YSYEKL. Between the trimmed V and J ends, which lost 3 bases and 0 bases, there was a span of 17 bases.

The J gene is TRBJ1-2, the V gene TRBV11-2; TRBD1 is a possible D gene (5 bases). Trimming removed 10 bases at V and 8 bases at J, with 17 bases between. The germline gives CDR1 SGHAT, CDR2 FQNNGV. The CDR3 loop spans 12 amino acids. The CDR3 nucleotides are TGTGCCACCACGGGGCCCGCCTGGGGCTACACCTTC. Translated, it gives CATTGPAWGYTF.

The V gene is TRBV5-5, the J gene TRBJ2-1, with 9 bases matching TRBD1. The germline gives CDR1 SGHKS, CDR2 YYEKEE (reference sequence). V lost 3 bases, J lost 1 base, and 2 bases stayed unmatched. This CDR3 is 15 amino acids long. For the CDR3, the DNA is TGTGCCAGCAGCTCGACAGGGGGGTCCTACAATGAGCAGTTCTTC. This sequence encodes CASSSTGGSYNEQFF.